This TCR beta chain was identified during a study of T cells in Graves' hyperthyroidism and ophthalmopathy. Amplification of TCR beta CDR3 regions was performed using RNA transcripts as template. First-round RT-PCR with HTBI primers amplified the TCR CDR3 region. MiXCR, run by TCRdb on the multiplex PCR reads, gives a single entry per CDR3 protein. The sample includes over 650,000 distinct CDR3 sequences, 45% of them seen just once. In this sample, this clonotype turned up a few times. V was pared by 6 bases and J by 2 bases, with 14 bases between. Germline assignment: CDR1 MNHEY and CDR2 SVGEGT. CDR3 size: 14 residues.

The source of this sequence is an adult man with Graves' disease, either hyperthyroidism or ophthalmopathy (not recorded which). J is TRBJ2-7 and V is TRBV6-2 or TRBV6-3, with D perhaps matching TRBD1 or TRBD2 (5 bases each). Sequencing used peripheral blood or thyroid tissue (not recorded which). CDR3 in DNA: TGTGCCAGCAGAGGGACGGCCACAACCTACGAGCAGTACTTC. Its translation: CASRGTATTYEQYF.